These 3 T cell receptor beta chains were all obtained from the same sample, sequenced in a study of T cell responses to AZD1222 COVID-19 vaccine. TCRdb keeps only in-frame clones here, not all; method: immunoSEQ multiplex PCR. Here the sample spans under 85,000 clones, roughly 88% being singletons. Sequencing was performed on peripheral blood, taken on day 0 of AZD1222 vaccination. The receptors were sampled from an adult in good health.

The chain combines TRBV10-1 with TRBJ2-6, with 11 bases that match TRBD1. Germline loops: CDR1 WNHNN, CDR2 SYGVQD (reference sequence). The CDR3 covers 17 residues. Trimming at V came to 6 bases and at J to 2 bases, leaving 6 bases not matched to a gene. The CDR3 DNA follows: TGCGCCAGCAGCGCCGGACAGGGGGCTACTGGGGCCAACGTCCTGACTTTC. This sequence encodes CASSAGQGATGANVLTF.

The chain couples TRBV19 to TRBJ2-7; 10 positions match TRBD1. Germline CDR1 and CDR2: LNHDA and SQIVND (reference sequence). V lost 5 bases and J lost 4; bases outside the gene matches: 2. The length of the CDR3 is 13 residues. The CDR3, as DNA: TGTGCCAGTAGTCTGGGACAGGGGTACGAGCAGTACTTC. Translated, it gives CASSLGQGYEQYF.

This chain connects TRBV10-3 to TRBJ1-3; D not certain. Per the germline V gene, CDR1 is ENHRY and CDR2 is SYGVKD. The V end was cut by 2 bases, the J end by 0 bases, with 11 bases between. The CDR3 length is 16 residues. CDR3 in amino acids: CAISERTFNSGNTIYF. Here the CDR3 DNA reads TGTGCCATCAGTGAGAGGACCTTCAACTCTGGAAACACCATATATTTT.